Shown below are 7 T cell receptor beta chains from a single sample sequenced in a study of OX40 agonist ivuxolimab in advanced cancers. Sequencing used immunoSEQ multiplex PCR; TCRdb keeps in-frame clones, though not all of them. The data hold some 70,000 clones, with around 81% observed a single time. The sample was CD4+ or CD8+ T cells sorted from blood, taken in a trial of the OX40 agonist ivuxolimab. These receptors were obtained from an adult with an advanced solid tumor such as melanoma, head and neck, liver or kidney cancer.

The chain has TRBV9 and TRBJ2-3, with D unclear. V was shortened by 1 base and J by 2 bases, with 5 bases between the two germline ends. Germline CDR1 is SGDLS and CDR2 is YYNGEE. This CDR3 is built from 13 residues. The CDR3 protein is CASSVQTTDTQYF. The CDR3 region has the DNA TGTGCCAGCAGCGTACAGACCACAGATACGCAGTATTTT.

V usage is TRBV12-5 and J usage is TRBJ1-6; 9 bases agree with TRBD1. Germline lookup yields CDR1 LGHNT and CDR2 FRNRAP. The V gene end was trimmed by 6 bases and the J gene end by 10 bases; junction bases not matched to a gene: 7. The CDR3 contains 14 residues. The CDR3 protein is CASGPGTGKSPLHF. CDR3 coding DNA: TGTGCTAGTGGCCCCGGGACAGGGAAATCACCCCTCCACTTT.

This chain joins TRBV7-9 and TRBJ2-1; the D is unclear. CDR1 and CDR2 from the germline V gene are SEHNR and FQNEAQ (reference sequence). The CDR3 consists of 12 residues. Trimming took off 5 bases at V and 5 bases at J, with 7 bases between the two ends. This CDR3 reads CASSRSDNEQFF. As DNA, the CDR3 is TGTGCCAGCAGCCGGAGCGACAATGAGCAGTTCTTC.

The chain links TRBV18 to TRBJ1-2, with D perhaps matching TRBD1 (5 bases). The CDR3 spans 16 residues. With 1 base removed from V and 0 bases from J, the gap between germline ends came to 12 bases. The germline V gene encodes CDR1 KGHSH and CDR2 LQKENI. In nucleotides, the CDR3 is TGTGCCAGCTCACCACAACAGGCCGGGGCTAACTATGGCTACACCTTC. Its protein product is CASSPQQAGANYGYTF.

The rearrangement joins TRBV5-5 to TRBJ2-1; no definite D call. There are 14 residues in the CDR3. The germline V gene encodes CDR1 SGHKS and CDR2 YYEKEE (reference sequence). Trimming removed 0 bases at V and 4 bases at J, with 8 bases between. The CDR3 region has the DNA TGTGCCAGCAGCTTGGGTCCAGATTACAATGAGCAGTTCTTC. Amino acids: CASSLGPDYNEQFF.

V usage is TRBV7-9 and J usage is TRBJ2-7; TRBD1 might be the D (6 bases). The V gene lost 0 bases and the J gene lost 4 bases, with 16 bases spanning the gap. This CDR3 region has 16 residues. Per germline, CDR1 SEHNR and CDR2 FQNEAQ (reference sequence). The CDR3 DNA reads as TGTGCCAGCAGCTTAGCGGGACAAGGCCAAAAATACGAGCAGTACTTC. This gives the protein CASSLAGQGQKYEQYF.

The gene calls are TRBV2 and TRBJ2-1; 7 bases match TRBD2. Germline loops: CDR1 SNHLY, CDR2 FYNNEI. V was clipped by 8 bases and J by 8 bases; unmatched bases: 18. The CDR3 length is 16 residues. In DNA, the CDR3 is TGTGCCAGCGGGGACTATTTGCTAGCGGCAATGGATGAGCAGTTCTTC. Translated, it gives CASGDYLLAAMDEQFF.